This is a list of T cell receptor beta chains from one sample in a study of OX40 agonist ivuxolimab in advanced cancers. Assay: immunoSEQ multiplex PCR; the TCRdb copy retains only in-frame clones and omits some. Of about 18,000 clones listed, 80% to 90% are singletons. The material sequenced was CD4+ or CD8+ T cells sorted from blood, taken in a trial of the OX40 agonist ivuxolimab. These TCRs come from an adult with an advanced solid tumor such as melanoma, head and neck, liver or kidney cancer. Each CDR3 is given with its conserved first and last residue. The D gene is left open where the match is weak. Rows may omit the clone size; those that give it use once, few, many or a size class.

J: TRBJ1-5; size: -; V: TRBV28; D: TRBD1; CDR3: CASRQGIHQPQHF; DNA: TGTGCCAGCCGACAGGGGATCCATCAGCCCCAGCATTTT
J: TRBJ1-1; size: -; V: TRBV27; D: -; CDR3: CASSLRGRTEAFF; DNA: TGTGCCAGCAGTTTGAGGGGCCGGACTGAAGCTTTCTTT
J: TRBJ1-5; size: -; V: TRBV28; D: -; CDR3: CASSPFITGKGSGQPQHF; DNA: TGTGCCAGCAGTCCCTTTATAACAGGAAAAGGGAGCGGTCAGCCCCAGCATTTT
J: TRBJ1-1; size: -; V: TRBV29-1; D: -; CDR3: CSVVMNTEAFF; DNA: TGCAGCGTCGTGATGAACACTGAAGCTTTCTTT
J: TRBJ2-7; size: once; V: TRBV11-2; D: TRBD1; CDR3: CASSYTQGAVGEQYF; DNA: TGTGCCAGCAGCTACACACAGGGGGCGGTAGGCGAGCAGTACTTC
J: TRBJ2-1; size: -; V: TRBV7-8; D: TRBD2; CDR3: CASRSGRTSDYNEQFF; DNA: TGTGCCAGCAGGTCAGGTCGGACTAGCGACTACAATGAGCAGTTCTTC
J: TRBJ2-7; size: -; V: TRBV7-9; D: -; CDR3: CASSGTKGYEQYF; DNA: TGTGCCAGTTCCGGGACAAAAGGTTACGAGCAGTACTTC
J: TRBJ2-1; size: -; V: TRBV10-3; D: TRBD2; CDR3: CAISESGSSYNEQFF; DNA: TGTGCCATCAGTGAGAGCGGGAGCTCCTACAATGAGCAGTTCTTC
J: TRBJ1-5; size: few; V: TRBV27; D: -; CDR3: CASSGQGNQPQHF; DNA: TGTGCCAGCAGCGGGCAGGGAAATCAGCCCCAGCATTTT
J: TRBJ2-3; size: -; V: TRBV7-9; D: -; CDR3: CASSLDTGSTDTQYF; DNA: TGTGCCAGCAGCTTAGACACAGGTAGCACAGATACGCAGTATTTT
J: TRBJ1-5; size: -; V: TRBV5-8; D: -; CDR3: CASSFRTEFSNQPQHF; DNA: TGTGCCAGCAGCTTTAGGACGGAATTTAGCAATCAGCCCCAGCATTTT
J: TRBJ1-1; size: -; V: TRBV28; D: -; CDR3: CASSQPSSGNTEAFF; DNA: TGTGCCAGCAGTCAACCCTCTAGCGGGAACACTGAAGCTTTCTTT
J: TRBJ1-1; size: -; V: TRBV20-1; D: -; CDR3: CSARTLEAFF; DNA: TGCAGTGCTCGGACTTTAGAAGCTTTCTTT
J: TRBJ1-4; size: -; V: TRBV14; D: -; CDR3: CASSHPQGSQKLFF; DNA: TGTGCCAGCAGCCACCCCCAAGGCAGTCAAAAACTGTTTTTT
J: TRBJ2-2; size: -; V: TRBV7-6; D: TRBD1; CDR3: CASSSPVGGINTGELFF; DNA: TGTGCCAGCAGCTCCCCGGTAGGGGGCATTAACACCGGGGAGCTGTTTTTT
J: TRBJ2-7; size: -; V: TRBV4-1; D: -; CDR3: CASSQDSSGRSYEQYF; DNA: TGCGCCAGCAGCCAAGATTCGTCAGGGAGGAGCTACGAGCAGTACTTC
J: TRBJ2-2; size: -; V: TRBV6-4; D: -; CDR3: CASSGGNTGELFF; DNA: TGTGCCAGCAGTGGGGGGAACACCGGGGAGCTGTTTTTT
J: TRBJ2-7; size: -; V: TRBV9; D: TRBD1; CDR3: CASSGGTGVYYEQYF; DNA: TGTGCCAGCAGCGGGGGGACAGGGGTGTACTACGAGCAGTACTTC
J: TRBJ2-3; size: -; V: TRBV28; D: TRBD2; CDR3: CASSLTPGLGADTQYF; DNA: TGTGCCAGCAGTTTAACCCCAGGACTAGGGGCAGATACGCAGTATTTT
J: TRBJ1-1; size: -; V: TRBV11-1; D: -; CDR3: CASSLRRETEAFF; DNA: TGTGCCAGCAGCTTACGGAGGGAAACTGAAGCTTTCTTT
J: TRBJ2-7; size: -; V: TRBV9; D: TRBD2; CDR3: CASSGGSGRGPYEQYF; DNA: TGTGCCAGCAGCGGTGGAAGCGGGAGGGGGCCCTACGAGCAGTACTTC
J: TRBJ1-5; size: -; V: TRBV19; D: -; CDR3: CASSIQGAHQPQHF; DNA: TGTGCCAGTAGTATACAGGGTGCACATCAGCCCCAGCATTTT